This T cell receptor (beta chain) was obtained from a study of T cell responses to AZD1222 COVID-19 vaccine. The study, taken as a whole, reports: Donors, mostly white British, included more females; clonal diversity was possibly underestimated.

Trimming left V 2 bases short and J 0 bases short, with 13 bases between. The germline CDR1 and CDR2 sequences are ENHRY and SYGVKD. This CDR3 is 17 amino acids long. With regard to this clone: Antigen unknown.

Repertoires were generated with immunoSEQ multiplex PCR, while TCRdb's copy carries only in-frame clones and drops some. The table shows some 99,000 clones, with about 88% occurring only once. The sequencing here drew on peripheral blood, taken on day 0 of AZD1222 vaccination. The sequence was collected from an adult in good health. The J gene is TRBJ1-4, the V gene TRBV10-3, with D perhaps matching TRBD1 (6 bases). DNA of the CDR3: TGTGCCATCAGTGAGCCCTCCGGGGGCGCAACTAATGAAAAACTGTTTTTT. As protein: CAISEPSGGATNEKLFF.